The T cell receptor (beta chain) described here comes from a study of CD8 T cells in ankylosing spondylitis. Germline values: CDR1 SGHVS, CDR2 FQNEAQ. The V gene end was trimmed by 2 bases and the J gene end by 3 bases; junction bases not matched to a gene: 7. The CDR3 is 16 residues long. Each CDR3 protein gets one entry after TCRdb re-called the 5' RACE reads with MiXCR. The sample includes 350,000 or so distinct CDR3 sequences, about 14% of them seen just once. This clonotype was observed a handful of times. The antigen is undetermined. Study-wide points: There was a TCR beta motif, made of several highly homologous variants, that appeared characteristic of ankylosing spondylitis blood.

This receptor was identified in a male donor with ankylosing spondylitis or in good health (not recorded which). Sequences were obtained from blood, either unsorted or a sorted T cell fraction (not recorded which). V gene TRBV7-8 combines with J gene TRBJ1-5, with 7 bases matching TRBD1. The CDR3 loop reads CASSLSRQGINQPQHF. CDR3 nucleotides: TGTGCCAGCAGCTTATCACGACAGGGAATCAATCAGCCCCAGCATTTT.